The present TCR beta chain was sequenced within a study of blood T cell repertoires in COVID-19. The germline CDR1 and CDR2 sequences are MNHEY and SMNVEV (reference sequence). CDR3 length: 19 amino acids. V dropped 2 bases and J dropped 6 bases, with 29 bases sitting between them. In the authors' methods: Estimation of nucleated cell counts relied on the amplification of reference gene primers. Sequencing used immunoSEQ multiplex PCR; TCRdb keeps in-frame clones, though not all of them. V, J and clone size are those of that table, while D and trimming were read from the DNA. The sample contains about 200,000 clones, approximately 82% of which appear only once.

This chain connects TRBV27 to TRBJ2-7; possibly TRBD1 for D (8 bases). Specimen: peripheral blood. This TCR derives from a human donor in a cohort sampled during active COVID-19. Here the CDR3 DNA reads TGTGCCAGCAGTTTAAATGACAGGGGCGGCGGGAGTAACCAAGGCGAGCAGTACTTC. Residues: CASSLNDRGGGSNQGEQYF.